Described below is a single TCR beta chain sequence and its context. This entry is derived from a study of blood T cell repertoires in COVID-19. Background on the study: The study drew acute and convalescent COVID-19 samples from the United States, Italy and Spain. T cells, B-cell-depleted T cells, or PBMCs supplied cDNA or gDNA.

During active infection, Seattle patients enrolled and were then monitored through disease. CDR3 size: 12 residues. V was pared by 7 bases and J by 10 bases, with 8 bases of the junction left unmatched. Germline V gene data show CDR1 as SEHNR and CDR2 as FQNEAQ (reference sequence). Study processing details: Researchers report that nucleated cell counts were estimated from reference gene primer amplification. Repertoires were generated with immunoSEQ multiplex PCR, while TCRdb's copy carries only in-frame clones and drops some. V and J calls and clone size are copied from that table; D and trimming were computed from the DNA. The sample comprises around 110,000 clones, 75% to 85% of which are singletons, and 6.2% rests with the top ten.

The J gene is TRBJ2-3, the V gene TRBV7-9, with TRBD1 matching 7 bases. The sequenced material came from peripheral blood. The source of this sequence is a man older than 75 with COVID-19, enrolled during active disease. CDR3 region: CASTQNRGAQYF. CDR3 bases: TGTGCCAGCACTCAGAACAGGGGAGCGCAGTATTTT.